The present entry profiles one T cell receptor (beta chain) with its context. Its antigen is not identified. The data are from a study of T cell repertoires in aging, cancer and after chemotherapy. Study-wide context: The full dataset contained several million TCR reads.

Peripheral blood genomic DNA, not sorted cells or RNA, was the template. Study conclusions and caveats: In each cancer cohort, median generation probability increased across chemotherapy, suggesting thymic output rebounded. No conclusions about immunological memory after chemotherapy can be drawn from the repertoire data. In healthy donors, age-related TCR diversity loss mainly reflected lost richness.

A mixed TRB-A/B primer pool amplified rearranged TRB by multiplex touch-down PCR. TCRdb re-called the multiplex PCR reads with MiXCR, one entry per CDR3 protein. There are over 6,500 distinct CDR3 sequences in the sample; 53% occur only once, and approximately 1.6% lies in the top ten. The origin of this receptor is a human donor with a solid tumor. Sequencing was carried out using blood.

CDR3 residues: CASSTVGVMTYGYTF. For the CDR3, the DNA is TGTGCCAGCAGCACCGTCGGGGTCATGACGTATGGCTACACCTTC. J is TRBJ1-2 and V is TRBV5-6; D gene unclear. The ends were cut back, 4 bases at V and 5 bases at J, with 18 bases in the middle. The CDR3 is 15 residues long. Per germline, CDR1 SGHDT and CDR2 YYEEEE. The entire variable domain, with the rest obtained from reference TRBV5-6 and TRBJ1-2, is as follows: DAGVTQSPTHLIKTRGQQVTLRCSPKSGHDTVSWYQQALGQGPQFIFQYYEEEERQRGNFPDRFSGHQFPNYSSELNVNALLLGDSALYLCASSTVGVMTYGYTFGSGTRLTVV.